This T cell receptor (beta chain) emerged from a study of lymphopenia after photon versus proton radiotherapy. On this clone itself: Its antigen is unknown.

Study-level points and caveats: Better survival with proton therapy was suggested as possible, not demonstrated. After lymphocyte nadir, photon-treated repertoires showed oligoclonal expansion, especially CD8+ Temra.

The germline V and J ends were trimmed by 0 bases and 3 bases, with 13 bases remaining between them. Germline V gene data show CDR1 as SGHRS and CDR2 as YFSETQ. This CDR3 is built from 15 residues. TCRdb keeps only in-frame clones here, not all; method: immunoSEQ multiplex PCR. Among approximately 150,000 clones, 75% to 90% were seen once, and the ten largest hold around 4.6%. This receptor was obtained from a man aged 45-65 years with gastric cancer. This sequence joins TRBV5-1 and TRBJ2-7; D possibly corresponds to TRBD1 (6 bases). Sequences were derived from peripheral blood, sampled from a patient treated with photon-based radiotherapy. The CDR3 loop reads CASSLEPGDDYEQYF. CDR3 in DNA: TGCGCCAGCAGCTTGGAGCCAGGGGACGACTACGAGCAGTACTTC.